This T cell receptor beta chain came from a study of prognosis after radiotherapy for stage I lung cancer. Study details: Stage I lung tumors that were newly diagnosed and primary were found in 15 or so patients, while about five patients had oligometastatic NSCLC after surgical resection of the primary tumor.

CDR3 of TCR beta was amplified from genomic DNA via a two-round multiplex PCR. It was primers specific to each TRBV and TRBJ gene that first-round PCR used. TCRdb processed the multiplex PCR reads anew with MiXCR; each CDR3 protein has one entry. The sample yields some 24,000 distinct CDR3 sequences, around 36% seen once. The CDR3 totals 16 residues. J was trimmed by 5 bases and V by 6 bases; bases with no gene match: 12. Germline CDR1 KGHDR, CDR2 SFDVKD. For each of two time points, an approximately 5.6-milliliter draw of peripheral blood was taken. J is TRBJ2-3 and V is TRBV24-1, with 8 bases identical to TRBD2. This sample comprised PBMCs, obtained before or after stereotactic body radiation therapy (not recorded which). This TCR derives from a donor aged 50 or older with non-small cell lung cancer. For the CDR3, the DNA is TGTGCCACCAGTACCCCGGGACTAGGTGAACAAGATACGCAGTATTTT. Its protein product is CATSTPGLGEQDTQYF.